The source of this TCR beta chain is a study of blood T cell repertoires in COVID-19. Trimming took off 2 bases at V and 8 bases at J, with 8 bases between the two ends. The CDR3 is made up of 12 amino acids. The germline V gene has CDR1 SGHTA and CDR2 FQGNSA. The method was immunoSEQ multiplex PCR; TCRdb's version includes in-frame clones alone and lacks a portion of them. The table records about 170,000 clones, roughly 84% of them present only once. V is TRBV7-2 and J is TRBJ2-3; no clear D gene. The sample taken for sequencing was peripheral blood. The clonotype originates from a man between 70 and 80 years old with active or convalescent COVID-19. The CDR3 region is CASSLNGFTQYF. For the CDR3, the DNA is TGTGCCAGCAGCTTAAACGGGTTTACGCAGTATTTT.